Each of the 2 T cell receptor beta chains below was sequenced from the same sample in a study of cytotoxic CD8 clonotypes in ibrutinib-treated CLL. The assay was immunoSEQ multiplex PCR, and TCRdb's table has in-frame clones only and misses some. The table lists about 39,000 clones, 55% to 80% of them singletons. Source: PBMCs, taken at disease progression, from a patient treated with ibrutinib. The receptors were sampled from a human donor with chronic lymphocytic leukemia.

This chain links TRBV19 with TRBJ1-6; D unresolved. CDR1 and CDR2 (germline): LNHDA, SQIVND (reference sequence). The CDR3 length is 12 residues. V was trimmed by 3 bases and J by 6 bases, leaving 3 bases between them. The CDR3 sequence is CASSIANSPLHF. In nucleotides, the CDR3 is TGTGCCAGTAGTATCGCTAATTCACCCCTCCACTTT.

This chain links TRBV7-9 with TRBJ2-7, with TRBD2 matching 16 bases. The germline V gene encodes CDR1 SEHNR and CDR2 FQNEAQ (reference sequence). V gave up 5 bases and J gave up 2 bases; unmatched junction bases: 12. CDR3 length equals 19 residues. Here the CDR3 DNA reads TGTGCCAGCAGCCCCGGGACTAGCGGGAGGGCTTTAAGGGCCTACGAGCAGTACTTC. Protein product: CASSPGTSGRALRAYEQYF.